A selection of T cell receptor beta chains follows, all from one sample in a study of T cell changes during pregnancy in multiple sclerosis. Profiled with immunoSEQ multiplex PCR; TCRdb holds only in-frame clones, not every one. The data hold about 100,000 clones, with roughly 90% observed a single time. Sequenced material: peripheral blood, taken after pregnancy. Receptors were obtained from a female donor with multiple sclerosis, enrolled in a pregnancy study. CDR3s include the opening cysteine and the closing phenylalanine or tryptophan. Each record gives: D gene, V gene, J gene, clone size, CDR3 protein, CDR3 DNA. The D gene is left open where the match is weak. Clone size is not always given. Where it is, it says once, few, many or a class for expanded clones.

d_call: .
v_call: TRBV18
j_call: TRBJ1-1
clone_size: .
cdr3_aa: CASSLQQGSMGTEAFF
cdr3_nt: TGTGCCAGCTCGCTCCAACAGGGATCCATGGGGACTGAAGCTTTCTTT

d_call: TRBD1
v_call: TRBV18
j_call: TRBJ1-4
clone_size: .
cdr3_aa: CASSTNRGRHEKLFF
cdr3_nt: TGTGCCAGCTCAACCAACAGGGGAAGGCACGAAAAACTGTTTTTT

d_call: TRBD2
v_call: TRBV6-1
j_call: TRBJ2-7
clone_size: .
cdr3_aa: CASRILLAGPYEQYF
cdr3_nt: TGTGCCAGCAGGATTTTACTAGCGGGTCCCTACGAGCAGTACTTC

d_call: TRBD2
v_call: TRBV6-4
j_call: TRBJ2-1
clone_size: .
cdr3_aa: CASRRLAGAGIDEQFF
cdr3_nt: TGTGCCAGCAGAAGACTAGCGGGAGCCGGTATTGATGAGCAGTTCTTC

d_call: TRBD1
v_call: TRBV19
j_call: TRBJ1-5
clone_size: .
cdr3_aa: CASSQLPTGARRGNQPQHF
cdr3_nt: TGTGCCAGTAGTCAGTTACCGACAGGGGCGAGGAGGGGCAATCAGCCCCAGCATTTT

d_call: .
v_call: TRBV20-1
j_call: TRBJ2-7
clone_size: .
cdr3_aa: CSANPLERQYF
cdr3_nt: TGCAGTGCTAACCCCCTTGAGCGGCAGTACTTC

d_call: TRBD1
v_call: TRBV5-1
j_call: TRBJ2-7
clone_size: .
cdr3_aa: CASSLEGGHEQYF
cdr3_nt: TGCGCCAGCAGCTTGGAAGGGGGCCACGAGCAGTACTTC

d_call: TRBD1
v_call: TRBV9
j_call: TRBJ2-1
clone_size: .
cdr3_aa: CASSVTGGRVYDNEQFF
cdr3_nt: TGTGCCAGCAGCGTAACAGGGGGTCGGGTATATGACAATGAGCAGTTCTTC

d_call: TRBD1
v_call: TRBV19
j_call: TRBJ1-5
clone_size: .
cdr3_aa: CASSGGQLNQPQHF
cdr3_nt: TGTGCCAGTAGTGGGGGACAGCTTAATCAGCCCCAGCATTTT

d_call: .
v_call: TRBV9
j_call: TRBJ2-2
clone_size: .
cdr3_aa: CASCVLGHPTNTGELFF
cdr3_nt: TGTGCCAGCTGCGTCCTGGGACACCCGACGAACACCGGGGAGCTGTTTTTT

d_call: TRBD1
v_call: TRBV28
j_call: TRBJ2-6
clone_size: .
cdr3_aa: CASSSPGAPGQESSGANVLTF
cdr3_nt: TGTGCCAGCAGTTCCCCCGGCGCTCCGGGACAGGAAAGCTCTGGGGCCAACGTCCTGACTTTC

d_call: .
v_call: TRBV28
j_call: TRBJ2-2
clone_size: .
cdr3_aa: CASSITATGELFF
cdr3_nt: TGTGCCAGCAGTATCACAGCTACCGGGGAGCTGTTTTTT

d_call: .
v_call: TRBV7-9
j_call: TRBJ1-1
clone_size: .
cdr3_aa: CASSPRVGNTEAFF
cdr3_nt: TGTGCCAGCAGCCCCAGGGTTGGGAACACTGAAGCTTTCTTT

d_call: .
v_call: TRBV6-1
j_call: TRBJ2-5
clone_size: .
cdr3_aa: CASSSLPYF
cdr3_nt: TGTGCCAGCAGTTCCCTCCCGTACTTC

d_call: TRBD2
v_call: TRBV27
j_call: TRBJ2-1
clone_size: few
cdr3_aa: CASTYLGTSGRNEQFF
cdr3_nt: TGTGCCAGCACCTATCTCGGGACTAGCGGGAGGAATGAGCAGTTCTTC

d_call: TRBD1
v_call: TRBV10-3
j_call: TRBJ2-7
clone_size: .
cdr3_aa: CAIRTGTEKTYEQYF
cdr3_nt: TGTGCCATCAGGACCGGGACAGAAAAAACCTACGAGCAGTACTTC

d_call: .
v_call: TRBV5-1
j_call: TRBJ2-5
clone_size: once
cdr3_aa: CASSTSGEGETQYF
cdr3_nt: TGCGCCAGCAGCACCTCGGGGGAAGGGGAGACCCAGTACTTC

d_call: TRBD1
v_call: TRBV6-6
j_call: TRBJ1-6
clone_size: .
cdr3_aa: CASSSGTAANSPLHF
cdr3_nt: TGTGCCAGCAGTTCCGGGACAGCGGCAAATTCACCCCTCCACTTT

d_call: .
v_call: TRBV6-1
j_call: TRBJ2-7
clone_size: .
cdr3_aa: CASRTVYEQYF
cdr3_nt: TGTGCCAGCCGGACTGTCTACGAGCAGTACTTC

d_call: .
v_call: TRBV30
j_call: TRBJ2-3
clone_size: .
cdr3_aa: CAWARGDTQYF
cdr3_nt: TGTGCCTGGGCTAGGGGAGATACGCAGTATTTT

d_call: TRBD1
v_call: TRBV7-2
j_call: TRBJ2-3
clone_size: .
cdr3_aa: CASSLRDRGTDTQYF
cdr3_nt: TGTGCCAGCAGCCTAAGGGACAGAGGAACAGATACGCAGTATTTT

d_call: TRBD1
v_call: TRBV5-4
j_call: TRBJ2-2
clone_size: once
cdr3_aa: CASSLRVGTANTGELFF
cdr3_nt: TGTGCCAGCAGCTTGCGGGTAGGGACAGCGAACACCGGGGAGCTGTTTTTT

d_call: TRBD1
v_call: TRBV6-6
j_call: TRBJ1-4
clone_size: .
cdr3_aa: CASSYGQGTNEKLFF
cdr3_nt: TGTGCCAGCAGTTACGGACAGGGAACTAATGAAAAACTGTTTTTT

d_call: .
v_call: TRBV6-1
j_call: TRBJ2-7
clone_size: .
cdr3_aa: CASSATSGGAGLYEQYF
cdr3_nt: TGTGCCAGCAGTGCGACTTCAGGGGGAGCGGGCCTATACGAGCAGTACTTC

d_call: .
v_call: TRBV27
j_call: TRBJ2-7
clone_size: .
cdr3_aa: CASSLSGSSYEQYF
cdr3_nt: TGTGCCAGCAGTTTATCGGGGAGCTCCTACGAGCAGTACTTC

d_call: .
v_call: TRBV15
j_call: TRBJ1-6
clone_size: .
cdr3_aa: CATSRGGDRGGSPLHF
cdr3_nt: TGTGCCACCAGCAGAGGGGGAGACCGGGGGGGGTCACCCCTCCACTTT

d_call: TRBD2
v_call: TRBV15
j_call: TRBJ2-2
clone_size: .
cdr3_aa: CATNLAGGPRTGELFF
cdr3_nt: TGTGCCACCAACCTAGCGGGAGGGCCGCGTACCGGGGAGCTGTTTTTT

d_call: .
v_call: TRBV15
j_call: TRBJ2-1
clone_size: .
cdr3_aa: CATSREYTVEQFF
cdr3_nt: TGTGCCACCAGCAGAGAGTATACGGTCGAGCAGTTCTTC

d_call: .
v_call: TRBV19
j_call: TRBJ1-1
clone_size: .
cdr3_aa: CASSTGRATEAFF
cdr3_nt: TGTGCCAGTAGTACGGGTCGTGCCACTGAAGCTTTCTTT

d_call: TRBD1
v_call: TRBV29-1
j_call: TRBJ2-7
clone_size: .
cdr3_aa: CSVGETYRGGQYF
cdr3_nt: TGCAGCGTTGGAGAAACGTACAGGGGCGGGCAGTACTTC